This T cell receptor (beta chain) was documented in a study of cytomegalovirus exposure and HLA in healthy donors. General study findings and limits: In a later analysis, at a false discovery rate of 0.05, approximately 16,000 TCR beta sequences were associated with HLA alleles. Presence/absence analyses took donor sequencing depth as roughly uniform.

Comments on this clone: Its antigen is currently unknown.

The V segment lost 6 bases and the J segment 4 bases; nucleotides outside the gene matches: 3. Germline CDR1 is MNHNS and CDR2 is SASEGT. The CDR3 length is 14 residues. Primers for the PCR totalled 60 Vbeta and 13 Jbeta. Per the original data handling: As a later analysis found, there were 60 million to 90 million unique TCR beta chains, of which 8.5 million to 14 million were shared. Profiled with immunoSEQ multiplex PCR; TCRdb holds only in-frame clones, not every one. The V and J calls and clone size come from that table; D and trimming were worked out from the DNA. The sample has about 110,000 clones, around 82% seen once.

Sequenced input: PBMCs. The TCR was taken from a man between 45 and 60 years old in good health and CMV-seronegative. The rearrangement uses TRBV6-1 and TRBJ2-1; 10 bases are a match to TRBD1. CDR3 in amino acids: CASRDRGDYNEQFF. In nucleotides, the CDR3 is TGTGCCAGCAGGGACAGGGGGGATTACAATGAGCAGTTCTTC.